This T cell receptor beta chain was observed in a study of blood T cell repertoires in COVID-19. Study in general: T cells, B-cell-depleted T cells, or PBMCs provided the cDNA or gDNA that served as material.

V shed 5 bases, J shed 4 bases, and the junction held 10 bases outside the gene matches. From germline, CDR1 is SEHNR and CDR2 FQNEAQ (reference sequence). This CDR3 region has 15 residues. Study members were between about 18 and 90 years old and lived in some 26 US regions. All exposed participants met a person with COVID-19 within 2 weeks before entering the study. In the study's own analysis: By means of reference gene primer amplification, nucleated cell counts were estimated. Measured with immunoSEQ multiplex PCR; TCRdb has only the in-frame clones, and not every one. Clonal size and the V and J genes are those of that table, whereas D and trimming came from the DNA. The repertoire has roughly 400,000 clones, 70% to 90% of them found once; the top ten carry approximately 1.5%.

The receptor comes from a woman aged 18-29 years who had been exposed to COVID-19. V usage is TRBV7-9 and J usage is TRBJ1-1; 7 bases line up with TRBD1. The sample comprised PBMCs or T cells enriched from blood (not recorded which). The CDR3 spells CASSAPTGESTEAFF. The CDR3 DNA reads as TGTGCCAGCAGCGCCCCCACAGGGGAAAGCACTGAAGCTTTCTTT.